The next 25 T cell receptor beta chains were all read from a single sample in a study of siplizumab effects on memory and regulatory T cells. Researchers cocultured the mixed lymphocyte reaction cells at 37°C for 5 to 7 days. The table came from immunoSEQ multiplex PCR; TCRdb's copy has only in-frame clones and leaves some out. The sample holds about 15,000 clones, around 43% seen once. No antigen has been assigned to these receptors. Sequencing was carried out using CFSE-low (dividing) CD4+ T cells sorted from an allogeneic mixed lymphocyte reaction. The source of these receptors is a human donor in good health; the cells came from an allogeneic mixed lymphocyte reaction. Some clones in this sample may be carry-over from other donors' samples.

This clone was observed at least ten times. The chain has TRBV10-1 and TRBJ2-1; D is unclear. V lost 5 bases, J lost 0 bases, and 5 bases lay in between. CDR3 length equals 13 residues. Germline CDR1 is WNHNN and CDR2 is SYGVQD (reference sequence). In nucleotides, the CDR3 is TGCGCCAGCAGTACCGACTCCTACAATGAGCAGTTCTTC. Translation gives CASSTDSYNEQFF.

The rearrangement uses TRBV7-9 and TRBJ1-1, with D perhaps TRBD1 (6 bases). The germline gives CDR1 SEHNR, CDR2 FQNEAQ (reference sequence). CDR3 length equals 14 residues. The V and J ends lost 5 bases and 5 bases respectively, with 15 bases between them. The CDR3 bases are TGTGCCAGCAGCCCAGACCAGGGGCGGACTGAAGCTTTCTTT. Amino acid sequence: CASSPDQGRTEAFF.

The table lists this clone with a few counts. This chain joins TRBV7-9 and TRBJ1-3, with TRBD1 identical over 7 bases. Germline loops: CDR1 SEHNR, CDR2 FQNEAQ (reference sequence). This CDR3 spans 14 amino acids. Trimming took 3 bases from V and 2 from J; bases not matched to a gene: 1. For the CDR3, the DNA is TGTGCCAGCAGCTTCGACAGGGCTGGAAACACCATATATTTT. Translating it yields CASSFDRAGNTIYF.

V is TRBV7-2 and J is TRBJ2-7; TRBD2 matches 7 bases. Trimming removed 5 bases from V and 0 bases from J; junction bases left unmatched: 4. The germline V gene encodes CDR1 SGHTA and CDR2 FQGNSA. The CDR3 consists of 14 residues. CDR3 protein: CASSRGGSSYEQYF. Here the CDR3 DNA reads TGTGCCAGCAGCCGTGGCGGGAGCTCCTACGAGCAGTACTTC. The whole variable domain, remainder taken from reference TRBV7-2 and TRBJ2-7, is GAGVSQSPSNKVTEKGKDVELRCDPISGHTALYWYRQSLGQGLEFLIYFQGNSAPDKSGLPSDRFSAERTGGSVSTLTIQRTQQEDSAVYLCASSRGGSSYEQYFGPGTRLTVT.

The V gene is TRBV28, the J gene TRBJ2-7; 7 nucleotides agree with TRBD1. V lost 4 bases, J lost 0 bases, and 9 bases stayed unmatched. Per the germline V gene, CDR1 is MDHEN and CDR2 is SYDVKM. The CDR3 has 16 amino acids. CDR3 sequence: CASSSTPGQSSYEQYF. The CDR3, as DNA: TGTGCCAGCAGTTCGACTCCGGGACAGAGCTCCTACGAGCAGTACTTC.

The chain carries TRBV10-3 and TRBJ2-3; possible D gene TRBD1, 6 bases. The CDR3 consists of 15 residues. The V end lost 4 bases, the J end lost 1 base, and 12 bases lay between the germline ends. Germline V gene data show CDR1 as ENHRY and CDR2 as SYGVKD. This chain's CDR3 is CAISGGGSGTDTQYF. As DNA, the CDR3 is TGTGCCATCAGTGGAGGGGGATCTGGCACAGATACGCAGTATTTT.

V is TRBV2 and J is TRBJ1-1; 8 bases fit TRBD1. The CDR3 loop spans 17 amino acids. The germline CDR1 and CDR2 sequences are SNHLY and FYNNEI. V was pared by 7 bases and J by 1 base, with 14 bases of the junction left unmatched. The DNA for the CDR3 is TGTGCCAGCACTCGATCCATGTTGACAGGGGAGAACACTGAAGCTTTCTTT. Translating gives CASTRSMLTGENTEAFF. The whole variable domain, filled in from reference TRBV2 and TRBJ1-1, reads EPEVTQTPSHQVTQMGQEVILRCVPISNHLYFYWYRQILGQKVEFLVSFYNNEISEKSEIFDDQFSVERPDGSNFTLKIRSTKLEDSAMYFCASTRSMLTGENTEAFFGQGTRLTVV.

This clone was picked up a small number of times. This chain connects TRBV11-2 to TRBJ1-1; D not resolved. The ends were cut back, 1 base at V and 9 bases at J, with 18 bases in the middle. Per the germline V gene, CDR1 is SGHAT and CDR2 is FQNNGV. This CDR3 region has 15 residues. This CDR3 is CASSLVGSLLGKAFF. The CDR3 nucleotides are TGTGCCAGCAGCTTAGTCGGGAGCCTATTAGGTAAAGCTTTCTTT.

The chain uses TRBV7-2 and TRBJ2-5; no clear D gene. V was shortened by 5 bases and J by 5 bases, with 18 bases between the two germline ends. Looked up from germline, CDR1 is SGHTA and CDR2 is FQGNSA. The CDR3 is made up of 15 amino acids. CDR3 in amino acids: CASSVGSARMETQYF. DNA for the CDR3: TGTGCCAGCAGCGTGGGCTCTGCCAGGATGGAGACCCAGTACTTC.

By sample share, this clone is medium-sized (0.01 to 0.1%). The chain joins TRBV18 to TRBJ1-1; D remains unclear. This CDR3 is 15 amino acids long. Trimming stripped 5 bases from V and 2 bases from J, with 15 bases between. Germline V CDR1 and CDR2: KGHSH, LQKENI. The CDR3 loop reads CASSARLQTNTEAFF. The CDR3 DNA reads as TGTGCCAGCTCAGCACGGTTACAGACTAACACTGAAGCTTTCTTT.

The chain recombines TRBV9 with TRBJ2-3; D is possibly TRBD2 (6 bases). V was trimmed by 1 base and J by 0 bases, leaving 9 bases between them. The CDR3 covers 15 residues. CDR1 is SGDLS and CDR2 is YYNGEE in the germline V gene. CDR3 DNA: TGTGCCAGCAGCGTATCGGGACTTAGCACAGATACGCAGTATTTT. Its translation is CASSVSGLSTDTQYF.

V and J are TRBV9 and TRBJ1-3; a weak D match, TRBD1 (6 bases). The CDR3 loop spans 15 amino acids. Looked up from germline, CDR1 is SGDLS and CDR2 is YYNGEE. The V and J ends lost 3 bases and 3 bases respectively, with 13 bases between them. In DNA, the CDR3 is TGTGCCAGCAGCGACGGGGGGGCACGTGGAAACACCATATATTTT. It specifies CASSDGGARGNTIYF.

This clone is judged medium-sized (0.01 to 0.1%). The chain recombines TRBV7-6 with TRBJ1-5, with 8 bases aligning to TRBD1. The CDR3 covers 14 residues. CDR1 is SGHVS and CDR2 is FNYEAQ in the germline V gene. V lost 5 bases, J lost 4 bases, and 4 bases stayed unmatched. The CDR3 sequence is CASSTGQANQPQHF. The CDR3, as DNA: TGTGCCAGCAGCACGGGACAGGCAAATCAGCCCCAGCATTTT. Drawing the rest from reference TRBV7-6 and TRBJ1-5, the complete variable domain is GAGVSQSPRYKVTKRGQDVALRCDPISGHVSLYWYRQALGQGPEFLTYFNYEAQQDKSGLPNDRFSAERPEGSISTLTIQRTEQRDSAMYRCASSTGQANQPQHFGDGTRLSIL.

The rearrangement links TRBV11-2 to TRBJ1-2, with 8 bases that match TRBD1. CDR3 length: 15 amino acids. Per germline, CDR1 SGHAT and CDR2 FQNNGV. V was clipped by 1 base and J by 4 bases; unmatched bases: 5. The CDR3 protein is CASSLAGGSSYGYTF. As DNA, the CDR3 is TGTGCCAGCAGCTTAGCAGGGGGCAGCTCCTATGGCTACACCTTC.

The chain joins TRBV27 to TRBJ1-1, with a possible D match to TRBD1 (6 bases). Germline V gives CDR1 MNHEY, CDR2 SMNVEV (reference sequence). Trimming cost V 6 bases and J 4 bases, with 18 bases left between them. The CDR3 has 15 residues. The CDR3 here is CASRVLGGRGTEAFF. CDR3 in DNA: TGTGCCAGCAGGGTTTTAGGGGGGAGAGGCACTGAAGCTTTCTTT.

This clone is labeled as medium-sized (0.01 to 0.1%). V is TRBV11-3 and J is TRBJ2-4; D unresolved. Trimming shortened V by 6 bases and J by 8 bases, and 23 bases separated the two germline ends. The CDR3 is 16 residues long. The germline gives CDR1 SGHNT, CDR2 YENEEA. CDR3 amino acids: CASRQQPGRYKYIQYF. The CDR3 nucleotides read TGTGCCAGCAGACAACAACCAGGCCGCTATAAATACATTCAGTACTTC.

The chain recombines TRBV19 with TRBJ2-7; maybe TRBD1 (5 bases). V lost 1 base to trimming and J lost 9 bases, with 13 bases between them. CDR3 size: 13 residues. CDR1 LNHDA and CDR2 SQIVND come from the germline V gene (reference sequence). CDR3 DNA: TGTGCCAGTAGTATAGTCGTGGGGCTCGTGCAGTACTTC. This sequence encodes CASSIVVGLVQYF.

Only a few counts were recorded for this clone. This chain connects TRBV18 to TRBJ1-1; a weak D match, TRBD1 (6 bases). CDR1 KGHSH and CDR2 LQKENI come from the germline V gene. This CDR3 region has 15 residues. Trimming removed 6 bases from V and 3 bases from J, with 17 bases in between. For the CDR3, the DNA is TGTGCCAGCTCCCTCAACAGGGTCTTGTACACTGAAGCTTTCTTT. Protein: CASSLNRVLYTEAFF.

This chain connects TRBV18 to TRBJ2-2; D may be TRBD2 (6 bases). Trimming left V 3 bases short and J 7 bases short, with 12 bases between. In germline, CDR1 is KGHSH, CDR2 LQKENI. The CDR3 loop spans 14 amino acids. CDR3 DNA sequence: TGTGCCAGCTCACCGGGGGGAACGATCGGGGAGCTGTTTTTT. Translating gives CASSPGGTIGELFF.

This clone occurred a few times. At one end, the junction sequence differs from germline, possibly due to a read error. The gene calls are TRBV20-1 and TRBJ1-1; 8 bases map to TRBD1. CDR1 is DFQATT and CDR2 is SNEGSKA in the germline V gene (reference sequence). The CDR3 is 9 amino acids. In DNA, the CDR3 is TGCAGTGCTAGAGAGACAGGGGCTTTT. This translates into CSARETGAF.

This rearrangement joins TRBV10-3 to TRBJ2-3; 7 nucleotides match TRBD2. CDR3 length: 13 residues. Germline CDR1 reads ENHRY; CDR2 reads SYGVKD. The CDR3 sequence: CASWGGSTDTQYF. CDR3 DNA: TGTGCTTCGTGGGGGGGTAGCACAGATACGCAGTATTTT.

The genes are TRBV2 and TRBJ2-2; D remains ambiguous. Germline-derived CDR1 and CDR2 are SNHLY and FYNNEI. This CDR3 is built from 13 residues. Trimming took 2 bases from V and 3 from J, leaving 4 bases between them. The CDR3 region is CASSELHTGELFF. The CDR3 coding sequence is TGTGCCAGCAGTGAATTACACACCGGGGAGCTGTTTTTT.

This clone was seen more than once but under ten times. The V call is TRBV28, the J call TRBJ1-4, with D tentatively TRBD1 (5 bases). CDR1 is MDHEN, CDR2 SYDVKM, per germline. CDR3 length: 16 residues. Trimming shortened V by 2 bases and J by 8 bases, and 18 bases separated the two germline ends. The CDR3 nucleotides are TGTGCCAGCAGTTTAAGAGGTGTAGGGGCGGGAGAAAAACTGTTTTTT. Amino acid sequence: CASSLRGVGAGEKLFF.

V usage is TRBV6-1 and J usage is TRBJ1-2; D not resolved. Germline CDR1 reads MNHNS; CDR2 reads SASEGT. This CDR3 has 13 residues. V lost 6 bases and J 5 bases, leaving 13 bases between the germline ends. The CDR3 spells CASSSMSGYGYTF. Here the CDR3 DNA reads TGTGCCAGCAGCTCCATGTCTGGTTATGGCTACACCTTC.

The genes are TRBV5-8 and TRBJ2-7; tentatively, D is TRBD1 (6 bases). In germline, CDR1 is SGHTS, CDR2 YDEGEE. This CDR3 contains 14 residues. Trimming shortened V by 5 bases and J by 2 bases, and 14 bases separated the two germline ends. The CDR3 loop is CASSSPGHTYEQYF. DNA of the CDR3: TGTGCCAGCAGTTCCCCGGGACATACCTACGAGCAGTACTTC.